Reported below is one TCR beta chain. This sample was taken from a study of T cells after yellow fever vaccination. Each CDR3 protein is one row after TCRdb ran MiXCR on the 5' RACE reads. The table lists hundreds of thousands of distinct CDR3 sequences, about 4% of them singletons, with under 30% in the top ten. The CDR3 extends over 13 amino acids. The trim removed 5 bases at V and 8 bases at J, leaving 4 bases unmatched. Germline V lookup: CDR1 SGHTA, CDR2 FQGNSA. V usage is TRBV7-2 and J usage is TRBJ2-1; 9 positions match TRBD2. The sequence came from a man between 18 and 35 years old who received the YFV17D yellow fever vaccine. The sample consisted of PBMCs, taken 5 days after the yellow fever booster vaccination. In DNA, the CDR3 is TGTGCCAGCAGCCGTCAGCGGGGGGATGAGCAGTTCTTC. The encoded protein is CASSRQRGDEQFF.